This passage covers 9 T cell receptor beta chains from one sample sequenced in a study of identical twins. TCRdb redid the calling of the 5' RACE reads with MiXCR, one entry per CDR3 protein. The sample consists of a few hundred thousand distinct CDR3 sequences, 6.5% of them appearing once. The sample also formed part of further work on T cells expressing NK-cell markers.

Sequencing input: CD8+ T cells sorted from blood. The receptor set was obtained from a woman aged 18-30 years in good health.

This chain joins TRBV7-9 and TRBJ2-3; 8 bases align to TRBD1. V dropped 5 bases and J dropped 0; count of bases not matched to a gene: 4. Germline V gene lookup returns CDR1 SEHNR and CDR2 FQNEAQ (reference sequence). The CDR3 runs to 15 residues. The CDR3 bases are TGTGCCAGCAGCATCAGACAGGGGAGCACAGATACGCAGTATTTT. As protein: CASSIRQGSTDTQYF.

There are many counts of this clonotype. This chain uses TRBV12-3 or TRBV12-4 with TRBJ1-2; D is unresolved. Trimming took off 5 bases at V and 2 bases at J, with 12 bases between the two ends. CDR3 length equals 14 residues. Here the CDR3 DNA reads TGTGCCAGCAGTCTTGGACTGACCAACTATGGCTACACCTTC. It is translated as CASSLGLTNYGYTF.

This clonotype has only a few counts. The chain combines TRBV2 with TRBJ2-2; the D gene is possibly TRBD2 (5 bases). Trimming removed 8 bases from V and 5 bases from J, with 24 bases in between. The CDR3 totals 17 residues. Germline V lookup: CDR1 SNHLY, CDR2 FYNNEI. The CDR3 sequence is CASRYDTEGTRTGELFF. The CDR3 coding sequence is TGTGCCAGCCGCTACGACACCGAGGGAACTAGAACCGGGGAGCTGTTTTTT.

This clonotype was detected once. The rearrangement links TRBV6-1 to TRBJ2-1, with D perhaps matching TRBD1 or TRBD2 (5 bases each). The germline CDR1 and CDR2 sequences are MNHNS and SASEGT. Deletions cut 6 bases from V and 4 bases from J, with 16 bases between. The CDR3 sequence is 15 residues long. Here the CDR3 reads CASSLGDPAYNEQFF. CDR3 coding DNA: TGTGCCAGCAGCCTCGGGGACCCAGCTTACAATGAGCAGTTCTTC.

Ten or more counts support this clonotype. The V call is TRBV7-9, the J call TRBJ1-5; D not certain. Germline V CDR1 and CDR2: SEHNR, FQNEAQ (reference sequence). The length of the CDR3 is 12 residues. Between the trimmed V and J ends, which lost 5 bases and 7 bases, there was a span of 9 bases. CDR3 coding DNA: TGTGCCAGCAGCGACGAGTTGCAGCCCCAGCATTTT. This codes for CASSDELQPQHF.

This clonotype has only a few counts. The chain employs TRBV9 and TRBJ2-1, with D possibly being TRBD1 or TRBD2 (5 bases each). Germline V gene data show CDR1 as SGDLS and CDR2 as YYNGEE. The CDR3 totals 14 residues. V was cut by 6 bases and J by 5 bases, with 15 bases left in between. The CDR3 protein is CASNGASKNNEQFF. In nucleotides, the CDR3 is TGTGCCAGCAACGGGGCTTCTAAGAACAATGAGCAGTTCTTC.

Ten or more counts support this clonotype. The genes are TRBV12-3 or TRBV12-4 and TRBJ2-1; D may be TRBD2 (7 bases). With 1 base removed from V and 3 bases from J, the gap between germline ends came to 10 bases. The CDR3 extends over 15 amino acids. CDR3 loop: CASSLVGGHYNEQFF. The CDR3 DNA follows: TGTGCCAGCAGTTTAGTCGGGGGGCACTACAATGAGCAGTTCTTC.

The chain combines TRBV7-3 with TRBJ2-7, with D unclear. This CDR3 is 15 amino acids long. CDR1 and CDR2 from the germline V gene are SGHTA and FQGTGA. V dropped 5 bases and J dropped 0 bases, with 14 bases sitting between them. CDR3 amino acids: CASSQVGSTSYEQYF. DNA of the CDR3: TGTGCCAGCAGCCAAGTCGGCAGCACCTCCTACGAGCAGTACTTC.

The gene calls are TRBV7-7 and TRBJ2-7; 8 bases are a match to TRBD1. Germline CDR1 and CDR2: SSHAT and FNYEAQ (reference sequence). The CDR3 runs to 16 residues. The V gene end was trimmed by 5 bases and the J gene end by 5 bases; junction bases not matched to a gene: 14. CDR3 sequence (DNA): TGTGCCAGCAGCCCGAGGTCCGGACAGGGTTTGGACGAGCAGTACTTC. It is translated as CASSPRSGQGLDEQYF. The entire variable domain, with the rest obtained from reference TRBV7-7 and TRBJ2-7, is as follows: GAGVSQSPRYKVTKRGQDVTLRCDPISSHATLYWYQQALGQGPEFLTYFNYEAQPDKSGLPSDRFSAERPEGSISTLTIQRTEQRDSAMYRCASSPRSGQGLDEQYFGPGTRLTVT.